This T cell receptor beta chain was profiled in a study of cytomegalovirus exposure and HLA in healthy donors. Background on the study: Genetic ancestry analysis placed 81% of the 400 or so donors that were genotyped in the Caucasian-associated cluster. Findings and limits, study-wide: It was reported that the classifier diagnosed cytomegalovirus status with high specificity and sensitivity in both the original and validation cohorts.

This CDR3 has 14 amino acids. Trimming cost V 5 bases and J 10 bases, with 17 bases left between them. CDR1 and CDR2 (germline): LNHDA, SQIVND (reference sequence). The PCR was carried out with 60 Vbeta primers and 13 Jbeta primers. Repertoires were generated with immunoSEQ multiplex PCR, while TCRdb's copy carries only in-frame clones and drops some. The sample features about 70,000 clones, with roughly 1.7% in its top ten. Points on this clone: No antigen is known for it.

The rearrangement joins TRBV19 to TRBJ1-4; TRBD1 might be the D (6 bases). Sequencing used PBMCs. This sequence originates from a woman aged 25 to 39 in good health and CMV-seronegative. CDR3 region: CASSVETGDRKLFF. For the CDR3, the DNA is TGTGCCAGTAGTGTCGAGACAGGAGATAGAAAACTGTTTTTT.